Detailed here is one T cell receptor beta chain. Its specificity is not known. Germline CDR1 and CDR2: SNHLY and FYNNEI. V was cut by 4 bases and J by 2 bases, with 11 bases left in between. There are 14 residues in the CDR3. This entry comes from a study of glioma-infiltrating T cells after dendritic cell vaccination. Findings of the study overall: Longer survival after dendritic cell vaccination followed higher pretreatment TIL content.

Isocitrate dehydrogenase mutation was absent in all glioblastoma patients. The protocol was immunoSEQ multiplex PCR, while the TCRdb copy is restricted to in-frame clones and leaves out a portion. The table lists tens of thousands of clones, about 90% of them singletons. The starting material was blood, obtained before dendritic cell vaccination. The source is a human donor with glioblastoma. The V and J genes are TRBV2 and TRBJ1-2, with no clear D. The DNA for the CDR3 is TGTGCCAGCAGTGTTATGGCCAGGAACTATGGCTACACCTTC. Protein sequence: CASSVMARNYGYTF.